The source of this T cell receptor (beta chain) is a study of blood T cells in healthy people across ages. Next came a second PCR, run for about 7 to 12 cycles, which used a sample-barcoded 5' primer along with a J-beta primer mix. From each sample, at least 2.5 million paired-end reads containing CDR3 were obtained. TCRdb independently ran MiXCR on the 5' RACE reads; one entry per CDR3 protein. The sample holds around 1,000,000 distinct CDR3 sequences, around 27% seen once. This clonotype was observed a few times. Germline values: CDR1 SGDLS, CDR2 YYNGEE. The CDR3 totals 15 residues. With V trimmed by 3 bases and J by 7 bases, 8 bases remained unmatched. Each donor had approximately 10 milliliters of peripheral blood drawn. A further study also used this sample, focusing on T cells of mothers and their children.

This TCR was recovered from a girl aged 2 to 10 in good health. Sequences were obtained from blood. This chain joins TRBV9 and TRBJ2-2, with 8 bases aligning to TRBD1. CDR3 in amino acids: CASSGSGGAFGELFF. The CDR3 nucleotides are TGTGCCAGCAGCGGTTCAGGGGGCGCCTTCGGGGAGCTGTTTTTT.